Below are 14 T cell receptor beta chains sequenced from a single sample in a study of identical twins. MiXCR, run by TCRdb on the 5' RACE reads, gives a single entry per CDR3 protein. The repertoire holds over 600,000 distinct CDR3 sequences, about 20% seen once, with approximately 4.5% in the top ten. These same data were also listed under a study on T cells expressing NK-cell markers.

Sequences were obtained from PBMCs. These receptors all come from a woman younger than 35 in good health.

The chain links TRBV9 to TRBJ2-5; TRBD2 matches at 7 bases. The V gene end was trimmed by 4 bases and the J gene end by 2 bases; junction bases not matched to a gene: 5. Germline assignment: CDR1 SGDLS and CDR2 YYNGEE. The CDR3 is 14 amino acids. CDR3 loop: CASSPWGGQETQYF. The CDR3 region has the DNA TGTGCCAGCAGCCCTTGGGGGGGGCAAGAGACCCAGTACTTC.

This clonotype was counted between two and nine times. The genes are TRBV29-1 and TRBJ2-4; D is undetermined. The CDR3 is 15 residues long. The germline V and J ends were trimmed by 3 bases and 8 bases, with 20 bases remaining between them. Germline V gene sequence: CDR1 SQVTM, CDR2 ANQGSEA. CDR3 sequence: CSVENLGRRGDIQYF. CDR3 nucleotide sequence: TGCAGCGTTGAGAATTTAGGCCGCCGTGGGGACATTCAGTACTTC.

This clonotype appeared a few times. The V and J genes are TRBV6-2 or TRBV6-3 and TRBJ2-2; D remains unclear. The CDR3 spans 15 residues. The V gene lost 6 bases and the J gene lost 5 bases, with 16 bases spanning the gap. Per germline, CDR1 MNHEY and CDR2 SVGEGT. CDR3 DNA: TGTGCCAGCAGCCCCCTCGCCTTAAATACCGGGGAGCTGTTTTTT. Translating it yields CASSPLALNTGELFF.

V is TRBV20-1 and J is TRBJ2-7, with 9 bases that match TRBD1. Germline-derived CDR1 and CDR2 are DFQATT and SNEGSKA (reference sequence). V lost 3 bases to trimming and J lost 2 bases; unmatched junction nucleotides: 5. CDR3 size: 14 residues. DNA for the CDR3: TGCAGTGCTAGGAAGGACAGGGGACCCTACGAGCAGTACTTC. Its translation is CSARKDRGPYEQYF.

As concerns this clonotype: Germline is not matched at one junction end, which may reflect a read error. This chain links TRBV7-9 with TRBJ2-1; no firm D call. Germline CDR1 reads SEHNR; CDR2 reads FQNEAQ (reference sequence). CDR3 length: 14 amino acids. As DNA, the CDR3 is TGTGCAAGCAAAACGTCGGTTCCCTACAATGAGCAGTTCTTC. This sequence encodes CASKTSVPYNEQFF.

This clonotype was observed a few times. In DNA, the CDR3 is TGTGCCAGCAGTATCCGGACAGGGGGCTACACCTTC. Its protein product is CASSIRTGGYTF. The J gene is TRBJ1-2, the V gene TRBV12-3 or TRBV12-4; 8 positions agree with TRBD1. Unmatched junction bases numbered 4, after V lost 5 bases and J lost 8 bases. This CDR3 is 12 amino acids long.

This clonotype appeared once. CDR3 sequence reads: CASSRGNRVAGELFF. The CDR3 DNA is TGTGCCAGCAGCCGTGGGAACAGGGTCGCCGGGGAGCTGTTTTTT. The gene calls are TRBV7-2 and TRBJ2-2, with D perhaps matching TRBD1 (6 bases). Germline V gene lookup returns CDR1 SGHTA and CDR2 FQGNSA. Trimming cost V 5 bases and J 6 bases, with 16 bases left between them. The CDR3 sequence is 15 residues long.

This clonotype was counted a few times. The V gene is TRBV5-1, the J gene TRBJ2-7; D is possibly TRBD1 (6 bases). Deletions cut 2 bases from V and 3 bases from J, with 12 bases between. The CDR3 loop spans 14 amino acids. Looked up from germline, CDR1 is SGHRS and CDR2 is YFSETQ. CDR3 coding DNA: TGCGCCAGCAGCTTAAAACAGGGCGACTACGAGCAGTACTTC. It yields the protein CASSLKQGDYEQYF.

This chain joins TRBV5-5 and TRBJ2-2; the D is unclear. V was trimmed by 1 base and J by 0 bases, leaving 7 bases between them. The CDR3 is made up of 15 amino acids. Looked up from germline, CDR1 is SGHKS and CDR2 is YYEKEE (reference sequence). CDR3 amino acids: CASSLLHANTGELFF. The CDR3 DNA reads TGTGCCAGCAGCTTGCTCCACGCGAACACCGGGGAGCTGTTTTTT.

This clonotype turned up a few times. The DNA of the CDR3 is TGTGCCAGCAGCCGCTACCCCCTTAATGAGCAGTTCTTC. It encodes CASSRYPLNEQFF. The rearrangement joins TRBV12-3 or TRBV12-4 to TRBJ2-1; D gene uncertain. V lost 6 bases to trimming and J lost 7 bases, with 13 bases between them. This CDR3 contains 13 residues.

V usage is TRBV10-3 and J usage is TRBJ1-1; D not resolved. V gave up 5 bases and J gave up 1 base, with 11 bases separating them. The CDR3 covers 14 residues. Germline assignment: CDR1 ENHRY and CDR2 SYGVKD. The CDR3 spells CAISTPATNTEAFF. The CDR3 coding sequence is TGTGCCATCAGTACCCCGGCCACGAACACTGAAGCTTTCTTT.

This clonotype was detected a few times. CDR3 in amino acids: CASSLGPRGYTF. CDR3 coding DNA: TGTGCCAGCAGCCTGGGTCCTCGGGGCTACACCTTC. This chain connects TRBV9 to TRBJ1-2, with no clear D. The CDR3 covers 12 residues. Germline CDR1 is SGDLS and CDR2 is YYNGEE. V was trimmed by 4 bases and J by 8 bases, leaving 12 bases between them. The entire variable domain, with the rest obtained from reference TRBV9 and TRBJ1-2, is as follows: DSGVTQTPKHLITATGQRVTLRCSPRSGDLSVYWYQQSLDQGLQFLIQYYNGEERAKGNILERFSAQQFPDLHSELNLSSLELGDSALYFCASSLGPRGYTFGSGTRLTVV.

In this sample, this clonotype turned up a few times. V is TRBV20-1 and J is TRBJ2-1, with TRBD2 matching 9 bases. The CDR3 is 13 amino acids. The V gene's germline CDR1 is DFQATT and CDR2 SNEGSKA (reference sequence). DNA of the CDR3: TGCAGCACAGGACTAGCGCAGTACAATGAGCAGTTCTTC. Protein sequence: CSTGLAQYNEQFF.

The chain links TRBV9 to TRBJ1-2; tentative D call: TRBD1 (5 bases). The CDR3 consists of 16 residues. V lost 2 bases and J lost 7, with 21 bases in between. CDR1 is SGDLS and CDR2 is YYNGEE in the germline V gene. This CDR3 is CASSVSPGQARGGYTF. CDR3 sequence (DNA): TGTGCCAGCAGCGTCTCCCCGGGGCAGGCGAGAGGTGGCTACACCTTC.